This TCR beta chain was identified in a study of post-analysis software for immune sequencing data. Comment on this clonotype: The antigen is not known.

Study-level results: A handful of TRBV segments appeared more often in patients than in controls, and TRBV5-6, TRBV5-1 and TRBV20-1 were among these.

TCR beta cDNA libraries had unique molecular identifiers. The yield from roughly 1 to 10 million T cells was 500,000 or so cDNA molecules in total. Each CDR3 protein gets one entry after TCRdb re-called the PCR reads with MiXCR. Here the sample spans approximately 690,000 distinct CDR3 sequences, roughly three fifths being singletons. This CDR3 is 16 amino acids long. Unmatched junction bases numbered 13, after V lost 5 bases and J lost 6 bases. The germline gives CDR1 SGHTA, CDR2 FQGNSA. The receptor was isolated from a girl under 10 years old with multiple sclerosis. Sequencing used blood. The chain joins TRBV7-2 to TRBJ2-1; 7 bases are shared with TRBD2. The CDR3 DNA reads as TGTGCCAGCAGCCCCCGGGGGAGGGCTAGCGGCAATGAGCAGTTCTTC. As protein: CASSPRGRASGNEQFF.